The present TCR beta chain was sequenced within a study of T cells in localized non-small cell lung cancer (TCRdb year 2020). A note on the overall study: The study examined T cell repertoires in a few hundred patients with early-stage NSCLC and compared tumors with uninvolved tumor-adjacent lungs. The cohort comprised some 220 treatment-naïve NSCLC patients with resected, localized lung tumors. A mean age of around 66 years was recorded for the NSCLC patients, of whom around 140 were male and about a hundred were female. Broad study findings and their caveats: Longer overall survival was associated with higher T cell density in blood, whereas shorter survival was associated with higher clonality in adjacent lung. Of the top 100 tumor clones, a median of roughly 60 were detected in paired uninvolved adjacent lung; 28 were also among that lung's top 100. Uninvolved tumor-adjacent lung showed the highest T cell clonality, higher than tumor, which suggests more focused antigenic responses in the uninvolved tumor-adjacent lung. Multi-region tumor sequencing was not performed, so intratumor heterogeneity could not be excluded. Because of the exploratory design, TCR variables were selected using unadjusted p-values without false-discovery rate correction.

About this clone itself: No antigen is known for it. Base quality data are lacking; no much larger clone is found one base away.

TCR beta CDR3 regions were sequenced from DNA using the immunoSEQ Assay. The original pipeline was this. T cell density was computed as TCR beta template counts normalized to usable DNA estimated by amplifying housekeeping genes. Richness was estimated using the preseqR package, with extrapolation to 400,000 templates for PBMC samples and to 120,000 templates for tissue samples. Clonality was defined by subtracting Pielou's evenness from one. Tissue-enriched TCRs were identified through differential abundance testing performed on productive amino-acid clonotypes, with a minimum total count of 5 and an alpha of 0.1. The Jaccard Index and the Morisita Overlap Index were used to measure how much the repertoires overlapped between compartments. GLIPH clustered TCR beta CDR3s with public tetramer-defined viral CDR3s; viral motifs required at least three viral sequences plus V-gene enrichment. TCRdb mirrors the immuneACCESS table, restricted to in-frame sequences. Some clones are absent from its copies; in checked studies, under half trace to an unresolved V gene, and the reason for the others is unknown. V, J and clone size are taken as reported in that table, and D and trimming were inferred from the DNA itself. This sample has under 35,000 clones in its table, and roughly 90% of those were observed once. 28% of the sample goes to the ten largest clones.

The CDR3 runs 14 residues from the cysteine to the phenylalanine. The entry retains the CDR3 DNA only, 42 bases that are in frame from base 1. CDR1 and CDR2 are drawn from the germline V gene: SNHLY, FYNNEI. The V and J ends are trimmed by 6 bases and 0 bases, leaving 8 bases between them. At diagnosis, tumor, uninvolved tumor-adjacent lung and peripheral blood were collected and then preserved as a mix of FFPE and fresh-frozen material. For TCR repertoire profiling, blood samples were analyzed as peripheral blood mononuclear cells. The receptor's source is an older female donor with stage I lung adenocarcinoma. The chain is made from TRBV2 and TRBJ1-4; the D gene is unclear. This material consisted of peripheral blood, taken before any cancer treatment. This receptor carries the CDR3 CASRRQSTNEKLFF. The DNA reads TGTGCCAGCAGACGTCAGTCAACTAATGAAAAACTGTTTTTT.